A selection of T cell receptor beta chains follows, all from one sample in a study of blood T cells in healthy people across ages. In TCRdb, the 5' RACE reads were re-called with MiXCR into one record per CDR3 protein. The profile shows 650,000 to 700,000 distinct CDR3 sequences, approximately 52% of them singletons. Sequencing was carried out using blood. All receptors come from a woman of 80 years or more in good health. The CDR3 runs from the conserved cysteine through the conserved F or W. The D gene is left open where the match is weak. Some rows have no size entry. The others give once, few or many, or a class for an expanded clone.

V gene	clone size	J gene	D gene	CDR3 DNA	CDR3 protein
TRBV9	many	TRBJ2-3	TRBD2	TGTGCCAGCAGCCTACGACTAGCTAGCACAGATACGCAGTATTTT	CASSLRLASTDTQYF
TRBV29-1	.	TRBJ1-4	.	TGCAGCGTCTACTTACAGGGATTTTATGAAAAACTGTTTTTT	CSVYLQGFYEKLFF
TRBV9	many	TRBJ2-1	.	TGTGCCAGCAGCGTAGGGGCAGTGGGCTACAATGAGCAGTTCTTC	CASSVGAVGYNEQFF
TRBV27	.	TRBJ2-1	TRBD1	TGTGCCAGCAGTCAGCCCCAATGGACAGGGGGGTACAATGAGCAGTTCTTC	CASSQPQWTGGYNEQFF
TRBV27	few	TRBJ2-1	.	TGTGCCAGCAGCCCAAGGGTGGTAAGCTCCTACAATGAGCAGTTCTTC	CASSPRVVSSYNEQFF
TRBV7-8	.	TRBJ2-1	TRBD2	TGTGCCAGCAGCTCGGTGGGCAGAAGTAAAGCGGGGTATGGCTACAATGAGCAGTTCTTC	CASSSVGRSKAGYGYNEQFF
TRBV7-8	once	TRBJ2-2	.	TGTGCCAGCAGCTTTACCCCGTACACCGGGGAGCTGTTTTTT	CASSFTPYTGELFF
TRBV11-2	once	TRBJ2-5	TRBD1	TGTGCCAGCAGCTCCCGAGATTTAGACAGGGAAGAGACCCAGTACTTC	CASSSRDLDREETQYF
TRBV20-1	.	TRBJ2-7	.	TGCAGTGCTAGCGATCAGGGGGGTAAATACGAGCAGTACTTC	CSASDQGGKYEQYF
TRBV2	.	TRBJ2-7	.	TGTGCCAGCAATCAATTGGGGGAGCAGTACTTC	CASNQLGEQYF
TRBV30	.	TRBJ1-3	.	TGTGCCTGGAGTGTACCGGCAGGGAACCCTGTGGGATATTTT	CAWSVPAGNPVGYF
TRBV4-1	many	TRBJ1-1	.	TGCGCCAGCAGCCAAGATGGAGACAGGAACACTGAAGCTTTCTTT	CASSQDGDRNTEAFF
TRBV29-1	.	TRBJ2-2	.	TGCAGCGTTGAAGTTACGTCCGGGGAGCTGTTTTTT	CSVEVTSGELFF
TRBV30	.	TRBJ2-1	TRBD2	TGTGCCACAGGGCGAGCGGGGGGGATTGAGCAGTTCTTC	CATGRAGGIEQFF
TRBV4-1	.	TRBJ1-4	.	TGCGCCAGCAGCCAAGAAGGACCATTGGGTGAAAAACTGTTTTTT	CASSQEGPLGEKLFF
TRBV7-2	.	TRBJ2-3	.	TGTGCCAGCAGCCTAGTTAGCGTAGATACGCAGTATTTT	CASSLVSVDTQYF
TRBV28	.	TRBJ2-2	TRBD2	TGTGCCAGCAGTTTTGGCCCTAGCGGAACCGGGGAGCTGTTTTTT	CASSFGPSGTGELFF
TRBV5-1	many	TRBJ2-1	TRBD2	TGCGCCAGCAGCTCCGATAGCGGGAGCTCCTACAATGAGCAGTTCTTC	CASSSDSGSSYNEQFF
TRBV7-2	many	TRBJ2-7	.	TGTGCCAGCAGCCAAGGACTATTCTACGAGCAGTACTTC	CASSQGLFYEQYF
TRBV6-1	.	TRBJ2-3	TRBD2	TGTGCCACGCGACTAGCGGGAGGCCGAAGACGCACAGATACGCAGTATTTT	CATRLAGGRRRTDTQYF
TRBV13	many	TRBJ2-7	.	TGTGCCAGCAGCTTAAAGACGGCCTCCTACGAGCAGTACTTC	CASSLKTASYEQYF
TRBV2	many	TRBJ2-3	.	TGTGCCAGCAATGGAAACGCAGATACGCAGTATTTT	CASNGNADTQYF
TRBV27	few	TRBJ2-4	.	TGTGCCAGCCCTTTGGGGTTAGGAGCCAAAAACATTCAGTACTTC	CASPLGLGAKNIQYF